The 4 T cell receptor beta chains below come from one sample, sequenced in a study of blood T cell repertoires in COVID-19 (dated by TCRdb to the early 2020s). To prepare the library, the immunoSEQ multiplex PCR assay was applied. In TCRdb, the immuneACCESS table is reduced to in-frame sequences with V and J assigned. These tables do not hold every clone; where another copy was compared, an unresolved V gene accounts for under half, and the others remain unexplained. The table for this sample lists 180,000 or so clones; approximately 88% of them were counted only once. Of the sample, about 4.1% falls within the top ten clones. Sequencing was done on a sample of peripheral blood. These TCRs come from a woman aged 30 to 39 with acute or convalescent COVID-19.

This clone was detected only a few times. The chain links TRBV6-5 to TRBJ1-2; 10 nucleotides align to TRBD1. J lost 8 bases, V lost 7 bases, and 10 bases had no gene match. Per the germline V gene, CDR1 is MNHEY and CDR2 is SVGAGI. The CDR3 has 14 amino acids. CDR3 protein: CASNGRQGAEGYTF. Here the CDR3 DNA reads TGTGCCAGCAACGGACGACAGGGGGCGGAGGGCTACACCTTC.

This clone was observed once. The V and J genes are TRBV4-2 and TRBJ2-3; D unresolved. Deletions cut 0 bases from V and 5 bases from J, with 15 bases between. Germline CDR1 reads LGHNA; CDR2 reads YNFKEQ. The CDR3 has 16 amino acids. CDR3 bases: TGTGCCAGCAGCCAAGAATGGGCCCCCCGGCGAGATACGCAGTATTTT. It is translated as CASSQEWAPRRDTQYF.

The chain combines TRBV30 with TRBJ2-2; 7 bases match TRBD1. Germline-derived CDR1 and CDR2 are GTSNPN and SVGIG (reference sequence). This CDR3 contains 14 residues. V shed 3 bases and J 5 bases; nucleotides not matched to a gene: 6. CDR3 in amino acids: CAWRGTGVTGELFF. CDR3 nucleotide sequence: TGTGCCTGGAGAGGTACAGGGGTTACCGGGGAGCTGTTTTTT.

The rearrangement joins TRBV11-2 to TRBJ2-7, with D possibly TRBD1 on 5 matching bases. Germline CDR1 is SGHAT and CDR2 is FQNNGV. V shed 1 base and J shed 5 bases, with 6 bases lying between them. This CDR3 spans 12 amino acids. CDR3 loop: CASSLGRDEQYF. The CDR3, as DNA: TGTGCCAGCAGCTTAGGCAGGGACGAGCAGTACTTC.